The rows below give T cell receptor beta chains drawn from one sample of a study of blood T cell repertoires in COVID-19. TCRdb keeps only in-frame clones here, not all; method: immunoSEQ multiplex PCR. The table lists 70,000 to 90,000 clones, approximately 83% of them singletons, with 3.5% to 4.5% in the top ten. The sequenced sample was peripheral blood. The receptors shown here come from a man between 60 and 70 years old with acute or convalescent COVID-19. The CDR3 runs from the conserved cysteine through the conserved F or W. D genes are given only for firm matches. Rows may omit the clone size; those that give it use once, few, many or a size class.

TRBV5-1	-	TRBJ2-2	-	CASSSPPAGIAGELFF	TGCGCCAGCAGCTCCCCCCCCGCGGGTATCGCCGGGGAGCTGTTTTTT
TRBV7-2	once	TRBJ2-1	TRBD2	CASSLLAGSVEQFF	TGTGCCAGCAGCTTACTAGCGGGGTCCGTGGAGCAGTTCTTC
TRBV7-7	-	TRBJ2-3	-	CASSLGQLDTQYF	TGTGCTAGCAGCTTAGGTCAGTTGGATACGCAGTATTTT
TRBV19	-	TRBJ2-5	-	CAVGVAGETQYF	TGTGCGGTGGGCGTGGCAGGGGAGACCCAGTACTTC
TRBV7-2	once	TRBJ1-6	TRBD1	CASSSGGALYSPLHF	TGTGCCAGCAGCTCAGGGGGCGCTCTCTATTCACCCCTCCACTTT
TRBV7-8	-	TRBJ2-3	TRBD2	CASSSLAGGGTDTQYF	TGTGCCAGCAGCTCACTAGCGGGGGGCGGCACAGATACGCAGTATTTT
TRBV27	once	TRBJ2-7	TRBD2	CASSKRTSGGHYEQYF	TGTGCCAGCAGCAAAAGGACTAGCGGGGGCCATTACGAGCAGTACTTC
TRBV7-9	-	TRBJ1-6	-	CASSLEGANSPLHF	TGTGCCAGCAGCTTAGAAGGGGCGAATTCACCCCTCCACTTT
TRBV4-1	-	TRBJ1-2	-	CASSLSEGGARGYTF	TGCGCCAGCAGCCTCTCGGAGGGGGGGGCGCGTGGCTACACCTTC
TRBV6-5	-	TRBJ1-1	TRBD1	CASYRGSTEAFF	TGTGCCAGCTACAGGGGTAGCACTGAAGCTTTCTTT
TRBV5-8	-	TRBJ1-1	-	CASSLVARNTEAFF	TGTGCCAGCAGCTTGGTTGCGCGGAACACTGAAGCTTTCTTT
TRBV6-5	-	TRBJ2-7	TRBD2	CASSKLAGRYEQYF	TGTGCCAGCAGTAAGCTAGCGGGACGATACGAGCAGTACTTC
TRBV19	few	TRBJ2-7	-	CASSSTLAASRVYEQYF	TGTGCCAGTAGTTCTACACTGGCGGCATCCAGGGTGTACGAGCAGTACTTC
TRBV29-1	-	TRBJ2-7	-	CSSSGGRGYEQYF	TGCAGCTCATCCGGGGGTAGGGGCTACGAGCAGTACTTC
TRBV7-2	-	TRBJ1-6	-	CASSLGGYNSPLHF	TGTGCCAGCAGCTTAGGAGGGTACAATTCACCCCTCCACTTT
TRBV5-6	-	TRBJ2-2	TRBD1	CASSLGGGASGELFF	TGTGCCAGCAGCTTGGGAGGGGGCGCGTCCGGGGAGCTGTTTTTT
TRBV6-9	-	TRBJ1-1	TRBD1	CASSYKSGTGGRTEAFF	TGTGCCAGCAGTTACAAATCCGGGACAGGGGGCCGCACTGAAGCTTTCTTT
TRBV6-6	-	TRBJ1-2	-	CASSYSSRPYYGYTF	TGTGCCAGCAGTTACTCCTCCAGGCCCTACTATGGCTACACCTTC
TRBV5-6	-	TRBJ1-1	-	CASSLGHQDPEAFF	TGTGCCAGCAGCTTGGGACACCAAGACCCTGAAGCTTTCTTT
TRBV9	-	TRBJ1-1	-	CASSAEGGSVNTEAFF	TGTGCCAGCAGCGCCGAAGGAGGGTCCGTGAACACTGAAGCTTTCTTT
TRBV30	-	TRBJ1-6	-	CAWKRDSLSPLHF	TGTGCCTGGAAGAGGGATTCCCTTTCACCCCTCCACTTT
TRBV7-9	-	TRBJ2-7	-	CASSLQAATYEQYF	TGTGCCAGCAGCTTACAGGCAGCCACCTACGAGCAGTACTTC
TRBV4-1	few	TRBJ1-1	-	CASSPTDRLNTEAFF	TGCGCCAGCAGCCCCACGGACAGACTGAACACTGAAGCTTTCTTT
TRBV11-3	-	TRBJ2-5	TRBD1	CASSEGQGATLGETQYF	TGTGCCAGCAGCGAAGGGCAGGGGGCCACTCTTGGGGAGACCCAGTACTTC
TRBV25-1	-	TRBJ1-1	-	CASSGAGHTEAFF	TGTGCCAGCAGTGGGGCAGGGCACACTGAAGCTTTCTTT
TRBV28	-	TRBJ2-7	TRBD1	CASSLGQGANEQYF	TGTGCCAGCAGTTTGGGGCAGGGGGCGAACGAGCAGTACTTC
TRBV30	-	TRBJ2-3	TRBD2	CAWLAGGPSDTQYF	TGTGCCTGGCTAGCGGGAGGGCCCTCAGATACGCAGTATTTT
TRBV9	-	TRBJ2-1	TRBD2	CASSVAGAYNEQFF	TGTGCCAGCAGCGTGGCGGGGGCCTACAATGAGCAGTTCTTC
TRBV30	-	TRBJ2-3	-	CAWRGGRGFPDTQYF	TGTGCCTGGAGGGGGGGCAGGGGGTTTCCAGATACGCAGTATTTT
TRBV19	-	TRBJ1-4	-	CASSIRPGGEKLFF	TGTGCCAGTAGTATACGACCGGGAGGCGAAAAACTGTTTTTT
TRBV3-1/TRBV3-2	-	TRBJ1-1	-	CASSQAWGLEREAFF	TGTGCCAGCAGCCAAGCGTGGGGACTGGAACGCGAAGCTTTCTTT
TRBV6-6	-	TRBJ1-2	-	CASSYVRDNYGYTF	TGTGCCAGCAGTTACGTCAGGGATAACTATGGCTACACCTTC
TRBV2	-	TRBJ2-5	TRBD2	CASSRGLAQETQYF	TGTGCCAGCAGTCGTGGACTAGCGCAAGAGACCCAGTACTTC
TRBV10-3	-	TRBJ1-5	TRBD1	CAISESMDRTNQPQHF	TGTGCCATCAGTGAGTCGATGGACAGGACAAATCAGCCCCAGCATTTT
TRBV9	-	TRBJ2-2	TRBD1	CASSVAVGRGRGGELFF	TGTGCCAGCAGCGTAGCAGTTGGCAGGGGGCGCGGCGGGGAGCTGTTTTTT
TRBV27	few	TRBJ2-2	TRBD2	CASRSLAVNTGELFF	TGTGCCAGCAGGAGTCTAGCGGTGAACACCGGGGAGCTGTTTTTT
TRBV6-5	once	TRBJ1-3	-	CASRTDLSGNTIYF	TGTGCCAGCAGGACTGACCTATCTGGAAACACCATATATTTT
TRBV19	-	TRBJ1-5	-	CASRDTLNQPQHF	TGTGCCAGCAGGGACACGCTTAACCAGCCCCAGCATTTT
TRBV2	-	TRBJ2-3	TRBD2	CASRLGLAGGEDTQYF	TGTGCCAGCAGGTTGGGACTAGCGGGAGGGGAAGATACGCAGTATTTT
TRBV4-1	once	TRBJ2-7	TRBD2	CASSQESLAGLYEQYF	TGCGCCAGCAGCCAAGAGAGCCTAGCGGGTCTCTACGAGCAGTACTTC
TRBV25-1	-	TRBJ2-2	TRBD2	CASSGGGIVTGELFF	TGTGCCAGCAGTGGCGGGGGGATCGTAACCGGGGAGCTGTTTTTT
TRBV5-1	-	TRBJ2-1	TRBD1	CASSWGTGKEQFF	TGCGCCAGCAGCTGGGGGACAGGGAAAGAGCAGTTCTTC
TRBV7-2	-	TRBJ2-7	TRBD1	CASSFDGTDQYEQYF	TGTGCCAGCAGCTTCGACGGGACAGACCAATACGAGCAGTACTTC
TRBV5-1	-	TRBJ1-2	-	CASSEQDTSYGYTF	TGCGCCAGCAGCGAACAGGACACCTCCTATGGCTACACCTTC
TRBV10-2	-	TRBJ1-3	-	CASRDRSGVGGNTIYF	TGCGCCAGCAGAGATCGCTCGGGGGTTGGTGGAAACACCATATATTTT
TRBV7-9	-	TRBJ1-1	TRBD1	CASSYFRDRGVTEAFF	TGTGCCAGCAGCTACTTCCGGGACAGGGGGGTCACTGAAGCTTTCTTT
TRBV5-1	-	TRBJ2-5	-	CASSLGQDYQETQYF	TGCGCCAGCAGCTTGGGTCAGGACTACCAAGAGACCCAGTACTTC
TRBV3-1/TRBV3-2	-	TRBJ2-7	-	CASSLQGSSYEQYF	TGTGCCAGCAGCCTCCAGGGGTCATCCTACGAGCAGTACTTC
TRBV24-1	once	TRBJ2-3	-	CATSDLNTFTQGPNTQYF	TGTGCCACCAGTGATCTCAACACCTTCACACAGGGCCCGAATACGCAGTATTTT
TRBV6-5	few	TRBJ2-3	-	CASSYSLVRTDTQYF	TGTGCCAGCAGTTACTCCCTCGTGAGGACAGATACGCAGTATTTT
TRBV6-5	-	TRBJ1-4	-	CASRKQGSTNEKLFF	TGTGCCAGCAGAAAACAGGGCTCAACTAATGAAAAACTGTTTTTT
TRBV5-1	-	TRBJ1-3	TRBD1	CASSSSGDSSGNTIYF	TGCGCCAGCAGCTCTTCCGGGGACAGCTCTGGAAACACCATATATTTT
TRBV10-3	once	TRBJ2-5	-	CAISSTGGSQETQYF	TGTGCCATCAGTAGTACGGGGGGCAGCCAAGAGACCCAGTACTTC
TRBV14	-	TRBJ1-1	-	CASSQLRGGGTEAFF	TGTGCCAGCAGCCAACTCCGGGGGGGAGGCACTGAAGCTTTCTTT
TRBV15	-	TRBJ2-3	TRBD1	CATSRDSQGEDTQYF	TGTGCCACCAGCAGAGATTCCCAGGGGGAAGATACGCAGTATTTT
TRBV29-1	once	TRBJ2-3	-	CSEQSTDTQYF	TGCAGCGAACAGAGCACAGATACGCAGTATTTT
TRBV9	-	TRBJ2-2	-	CASSVLFSGELFF	TGTGCCAGCAGCGTTTTATTTTCCGGGGAGCTGTTTTTT